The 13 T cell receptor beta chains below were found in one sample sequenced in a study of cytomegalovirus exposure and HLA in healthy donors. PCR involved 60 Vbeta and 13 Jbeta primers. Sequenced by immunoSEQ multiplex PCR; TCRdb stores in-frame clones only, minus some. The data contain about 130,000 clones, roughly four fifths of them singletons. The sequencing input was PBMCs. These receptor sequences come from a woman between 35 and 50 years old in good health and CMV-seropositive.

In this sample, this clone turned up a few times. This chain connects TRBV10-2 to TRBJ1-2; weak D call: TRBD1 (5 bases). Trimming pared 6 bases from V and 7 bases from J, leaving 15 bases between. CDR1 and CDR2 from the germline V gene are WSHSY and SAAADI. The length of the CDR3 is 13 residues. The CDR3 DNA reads TGCGCCAGCAGCCTCCGCGGGGGGGGTGGCTACACCTTC. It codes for CASSLRGGGGYTF.

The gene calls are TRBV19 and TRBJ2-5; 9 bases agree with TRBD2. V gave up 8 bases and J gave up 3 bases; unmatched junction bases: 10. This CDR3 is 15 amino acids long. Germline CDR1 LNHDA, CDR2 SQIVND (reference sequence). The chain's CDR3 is CASLPPGLAEETQYF. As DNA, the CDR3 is TGTGCCAGTCTACCCCCGGGACTAGCTGAAGAGACCCAGTACTTC.

The CDR3 bases are TGTGCCTGGAGTTTGTCGGGTGAGCAGTTCTTC. Translated, it gives CAWSLSGEQFF. This chain uses TRBV30 with TRBJ2-1; D unresolved. V lost 2 bases and J lost 9, with 8 bases in between. Looked up from germline, CDR1 is GTSNPN and CDR2 is SVGIG (reference sequence). CDR3 length: 11 residues.

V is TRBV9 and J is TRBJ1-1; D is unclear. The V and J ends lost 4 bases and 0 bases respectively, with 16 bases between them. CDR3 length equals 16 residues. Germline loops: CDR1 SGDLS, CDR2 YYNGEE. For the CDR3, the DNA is TGTGCCAGCAGCTTTAATCCCGGGAACATGAACACTGAAGCTTTCTTT. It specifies CASSFNPGNMNTEAFF. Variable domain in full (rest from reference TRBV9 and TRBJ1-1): DSGVTQTPKHLITATGQRVTLRCSPRSGDLSVYWYQQSLDQGLQFLIQYYNGEERAKGNILERFSAQQFPDLHSELNLSSLELGDSALYFCASSFNPGNMNTEAFFGQGTRLTVV.

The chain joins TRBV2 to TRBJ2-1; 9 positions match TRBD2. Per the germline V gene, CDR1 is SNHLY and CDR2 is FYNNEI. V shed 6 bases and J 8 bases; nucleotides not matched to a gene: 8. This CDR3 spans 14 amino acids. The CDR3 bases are TGTGCCAGCAGGCCCGGGACTAGCTCATATGAGCAGTTCTTC. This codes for CASRPGTSSYEQFF.

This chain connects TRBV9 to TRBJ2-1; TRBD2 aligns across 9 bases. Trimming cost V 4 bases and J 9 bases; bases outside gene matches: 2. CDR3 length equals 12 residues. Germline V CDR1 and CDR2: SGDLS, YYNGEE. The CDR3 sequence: CASSFSGSEQFF. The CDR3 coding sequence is TGTGCCAGCAGCTTTAGCGGGAGTGAGCAGTTCTTC. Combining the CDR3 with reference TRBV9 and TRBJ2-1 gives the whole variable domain DSGVTQTPKHLITATGQRVTLRCSPRSGDLSVYWYQQSLDQGLQFLIQYYNGEERAKGNILERFSAQQFPDLHSELNLSSLELGDSALYFCASSFSGSEQFFGPGTRLTVL.

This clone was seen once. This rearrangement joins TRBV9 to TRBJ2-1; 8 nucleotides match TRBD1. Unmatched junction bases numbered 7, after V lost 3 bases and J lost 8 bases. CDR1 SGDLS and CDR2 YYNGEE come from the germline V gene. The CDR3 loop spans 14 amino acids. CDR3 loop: CASSARTGFDEQFF. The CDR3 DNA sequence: TGTGCCAGCAGCGCCAGGACAGGGTTCGATGAGCAGTTCTTC.

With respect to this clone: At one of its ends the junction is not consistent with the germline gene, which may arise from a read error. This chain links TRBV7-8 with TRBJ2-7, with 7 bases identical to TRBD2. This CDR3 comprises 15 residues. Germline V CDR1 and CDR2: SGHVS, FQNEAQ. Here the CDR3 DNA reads TGTGCCAGCAGCTTAGGCGGACTAGTTTCCTTCGAGCAGTACTTC. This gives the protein CASSLGGLVSFEQYF.

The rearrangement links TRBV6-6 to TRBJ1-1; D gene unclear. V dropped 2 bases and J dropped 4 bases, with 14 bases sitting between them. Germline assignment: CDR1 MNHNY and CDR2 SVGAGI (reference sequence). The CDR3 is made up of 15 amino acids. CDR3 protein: CASSYRAVRGTEAFF. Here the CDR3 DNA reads TGTGCCAGCAGTTACAGGGCGGTTCGGGGCACTGAAGCTTTCTTT.

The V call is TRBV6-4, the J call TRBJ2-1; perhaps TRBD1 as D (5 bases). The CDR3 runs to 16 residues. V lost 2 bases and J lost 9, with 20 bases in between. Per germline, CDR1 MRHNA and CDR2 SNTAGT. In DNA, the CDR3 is TGTGCCAGCAGTGACACCTTCAGGACACCGTACGGTGAGCAGTTCTTC. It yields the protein CASSDTFRTPYGEQFF.

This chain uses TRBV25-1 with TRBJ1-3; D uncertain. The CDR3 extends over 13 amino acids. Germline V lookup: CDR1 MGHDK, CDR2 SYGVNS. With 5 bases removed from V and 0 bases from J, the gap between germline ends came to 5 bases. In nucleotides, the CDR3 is TGTGCCAGCAGTCCTATCTCTGGAAACACCATATATTTT. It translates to CASSPISGNTIYF. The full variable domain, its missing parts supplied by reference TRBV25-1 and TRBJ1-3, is EADIYQTPRYLVIGTGKKITLECSQTMGHDKMYWYQQDPGMELHLIHYSYGVNSTEKGDLSSESTVSRIRTEHFPLTLESARPSHTSQYLCASSPISGNTIYFGEGSWLTVV.

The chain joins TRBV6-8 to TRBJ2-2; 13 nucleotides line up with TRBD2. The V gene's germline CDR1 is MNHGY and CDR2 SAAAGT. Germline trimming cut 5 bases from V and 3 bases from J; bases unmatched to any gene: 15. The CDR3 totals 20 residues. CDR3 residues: CASSRTPPTSGGTDTGELFF. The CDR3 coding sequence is TGTGCCAGCAGTCGAACTCCTCCGACTAGCGGGGGGACAGACACCGGGGAGCTGTTTTTT.

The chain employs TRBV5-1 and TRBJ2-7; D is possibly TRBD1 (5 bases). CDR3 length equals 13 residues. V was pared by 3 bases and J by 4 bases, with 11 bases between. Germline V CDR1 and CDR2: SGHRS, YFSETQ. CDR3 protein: CASSWTPGYEQYF. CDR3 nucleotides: TGCGCCAGCAGCTGGACACCAGGATACGAGCAGTACTTC.